This record covers a single T cell receptor beta chain. The antigen is undetermined. V gave up 6 bases and J gave up 10 bases, with 16 bases separating them. The length of the CDR3 is 12 residues. Germline V gives CDR1 DFQATT, CDR2 SNEGSKA (reference sequence). This sample stems from a study of blood T cells in healthy people across ages. General study results and limits: The long-lived group displayed more naive CD4+ cells, plus higher diversity, than the aged donors did.

Using a J-beta primer mix together with a sample-barcoded 5' primer, a second PCR was run for about 7 to 12 cycles. One entry per CDR3 protein results from TCRdb running MiXCR on the 5' RACE reads. Among about 650,000 distinct CDR3 sequences listed, less than 40% were seen once. The rearrangement joins TRBV20-1 to TRBJ2-1, with D tentatively TRBD2 (6 bases). Sequencing input: blood. This clonotype originated in a woman aged 80 or older in good health. The DNA of the CDR3 is TGCAGTGCCCTAAAGACTAGTCGGGAGCAGTTCTTC. Protein: CSALKTSREQFF.